This T cell receptor (beta chain) was identified in a study of blood T cell repertoires in COVID-19. Study as a whole: There were acute and convalescent COVID-19 samples, and they came from the United States, Italy and Spain. Sources were T cells, B-cell-depleted T cells, or PBMCs; the material itself was cDNA or gDNA.

How the authors handled the data: Estimates of nucleated cell counts were drawn from the amplification of reference gene primers. Method: immunoSEQ multiplex PCR; TCRdb's copy keeps in-frame clones and lacks some. Clonal size and the V and J genes are those of that table, whereas D and trimming came from the DNA. Of 200,000 or so clones in the sample, about 90% were seen once. The TCR sequence derives from a man aged 35 to 55 with active or convalescent COVID-19. The sequencing sample was made of peripheral blood.

In DNA form, the CDR3 reads TGTGCCAGCAGAACCCAGGGGAACACTGAAGCTTTCTTT. This translates into CASRTQGNTEAFF. The chain recombines TRBV12-3 or TRBV12-4 with TRBJ1-1; possibly TRBD1 for D (5 bases). CDR3 size: 13 residues. V dropped 6 bases and J dropped 1 base, with 9 bases sitting between them.